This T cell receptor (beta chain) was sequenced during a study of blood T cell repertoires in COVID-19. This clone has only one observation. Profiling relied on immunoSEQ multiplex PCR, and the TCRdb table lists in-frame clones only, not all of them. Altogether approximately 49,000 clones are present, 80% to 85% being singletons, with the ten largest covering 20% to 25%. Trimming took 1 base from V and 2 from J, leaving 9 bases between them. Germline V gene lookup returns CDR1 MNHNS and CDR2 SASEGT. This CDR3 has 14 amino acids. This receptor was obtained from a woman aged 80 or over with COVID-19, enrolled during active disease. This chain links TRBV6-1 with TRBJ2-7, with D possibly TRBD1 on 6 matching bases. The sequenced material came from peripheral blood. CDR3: CASSEVGQTYEQYF. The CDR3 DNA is TGTGCCAGCAGTGAAGTAGGACAGACCTACGAGCAGTACTTC.